This T cell receptor beta chain was documented in a study of shared clonotypes between healthy human individuals. Study-level background: Participating donors consisted of two women and a few men aged 18 to 49.

Negatively enriched CD4+ T cells were divided by CD45RA into naive and memory. Trimming at V came to 0 bases and at J to 7 bases, leaving 10 bases not matched to a gene. This CDR3 spans 17 amino acids. Germline assignment: CDR1 LGHNA and CDR2 YSLEER. The data were produced by immunoSEQ multiplex PCR, yet TCRdb's version contains in-frame clones alone and is incomplete. The table has over a million clones, approximately 80% seen once. The sample comprised memory CD4+ T cells from PBMCs. This sample's subset: CD45RA-negative fraction. This receptor was taken from a young man in good health. Some clones in this sample may be carry-over from other donors' samples. The rearrangement uses TRBV4-3 and TRBJ2-1, with TRBD1 matching over 9 bases. The CDR3 reads CASSQDVRTGAGNEQFF. Written as DNA, the CDR3 is TGCGCCAGCAGCCAAGATGTGAGGACAGGGGCCGGGAATGAGCAGTTCTTC.